This T cell receptor beta chain emerged from a study of CD8 T cells in Susac syndrome. Sequencing targeted TCR beta in blood CD8+ and CD4+ T cells. Controls comprised healthy donors matched for age and sex. RNA totalling about 0.45 to 1 ug underwent reverse transcription with random hexamers. Amplification of TCR beta CDR3 was carried out by immunoSEQ multiplex PCR, which covered 54 Vbeta and 13 Jbeta segments. Each CDR3 protein is one row after TCRdb ran MiXCR on the immunoSEQ multiplex PCR reads. The table has over 100,000 distinct CDR3 sequences, 85% to 95% seen once; the top ten hold around 0.12%. The CDR3 runs to 17 residues. The V end lost 0 bases, the J end lost 8 bases, and 25 bases lay between the germline ends. The germline V gene encodes CDR1 SQVTM and CDR2 ANQGSEA.

This receptor was identified in a human donor in good health. The sequencing input was CD8+ T cells from PBMCs. This chain connects TRBV29-1 to TRBJ1-2, with a possible D match to TRBD1 (6 bases). The CDR3 sequence is CSVEDGGAGRKRRGYTF. In nucleotides, the CDR3 is TGCAGCGTTGAAGATGGGGGGGCAGGAAGGAAACGGAGGGGCTACACCTTC.